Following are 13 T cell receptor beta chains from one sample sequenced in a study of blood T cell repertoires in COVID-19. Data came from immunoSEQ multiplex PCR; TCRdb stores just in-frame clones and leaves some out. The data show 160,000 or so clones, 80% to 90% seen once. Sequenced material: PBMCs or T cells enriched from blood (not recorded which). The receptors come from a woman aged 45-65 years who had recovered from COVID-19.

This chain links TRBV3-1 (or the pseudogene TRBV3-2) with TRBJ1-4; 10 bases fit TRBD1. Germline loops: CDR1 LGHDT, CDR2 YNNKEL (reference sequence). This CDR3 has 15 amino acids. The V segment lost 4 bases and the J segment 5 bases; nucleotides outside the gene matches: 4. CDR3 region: CASSLRTGGNEKLFF. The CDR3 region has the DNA TGTGCCAGCAGCCTAAGGACAGGGGGGAATGAAAAACTGTTTTTT.

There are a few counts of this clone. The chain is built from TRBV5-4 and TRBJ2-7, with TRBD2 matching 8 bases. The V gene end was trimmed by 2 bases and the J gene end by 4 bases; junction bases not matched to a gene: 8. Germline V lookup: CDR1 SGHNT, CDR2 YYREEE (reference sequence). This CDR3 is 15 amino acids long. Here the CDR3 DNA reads TGTGCCAGCAGCTTTATAACTAGCGGACTTTACGAGCAGTACTTC. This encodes CASSFITSGLYEQYF.

DNA for the CDR3: TGTGCCAGCAGTCCCCGGGGGGGCCCCAAAGATACGCAGTATTTT. Its protein product is CASSPRGGPKDTQYF. The chain joins TRBV28 to TRBJ2-3; 8 bases are shared with TRBD2. With 5 bases clipped from V and 5 bases from J, the junction kept 9 bases outside the gene matches. The CDR3 has 15 amino acids. Germline CDR1 and CDR2: MDHEN and SYDVKM.

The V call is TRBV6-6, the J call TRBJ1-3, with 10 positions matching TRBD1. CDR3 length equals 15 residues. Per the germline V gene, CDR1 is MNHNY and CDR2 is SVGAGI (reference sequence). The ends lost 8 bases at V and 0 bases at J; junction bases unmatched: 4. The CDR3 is CASGTGALSGNTIYF. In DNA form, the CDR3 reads TGTGCCAGCGGGACAGGGGCCCTCTCTGGAAACACCATATATTTT.

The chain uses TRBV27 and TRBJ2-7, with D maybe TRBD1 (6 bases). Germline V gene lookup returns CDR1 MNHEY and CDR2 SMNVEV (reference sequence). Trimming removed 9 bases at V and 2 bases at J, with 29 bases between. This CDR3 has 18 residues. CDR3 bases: TGTGCCAGTAGGGGGAACCGGGTAGTGGGCAATACAGCCTACGAGCAGTACTTC. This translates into CASRGNRVVGNTAYEQYF.

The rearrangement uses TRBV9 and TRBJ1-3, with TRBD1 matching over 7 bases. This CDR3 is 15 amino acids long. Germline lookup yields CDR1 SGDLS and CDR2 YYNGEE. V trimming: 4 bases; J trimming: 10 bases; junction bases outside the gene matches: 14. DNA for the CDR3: TGTGCCAGCAGCATCACCGACAGGGCCACGACGACCATATATTTT. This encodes CASSITDRATTTIYF. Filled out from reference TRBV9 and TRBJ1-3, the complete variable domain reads DSGVTQTPKHLITATGQRVTLRCSPRSGDLSVYWYQQSLDQGLQFLIQYYNGEERAKGNILERFSAQQFPDLHSELNLSSLELGDSALYFCASSITDRATTTIYFGEGSWLTVV.

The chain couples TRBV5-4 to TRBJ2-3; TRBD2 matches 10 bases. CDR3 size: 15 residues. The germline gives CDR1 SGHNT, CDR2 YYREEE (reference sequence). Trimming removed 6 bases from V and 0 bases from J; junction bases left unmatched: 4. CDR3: CASTPTSGSTDTQYF. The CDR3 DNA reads TGTGCCAGCACGCCGACTAGCGGGAGCACAGATACGCAGTATTTT. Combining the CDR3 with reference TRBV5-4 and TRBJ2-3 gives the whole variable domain ETGVTQSPTHLIKTRGQQVTLRCSSQSGHNTVSWYQQALGQGPQFIFQYYREEENGRGNFPPRFSGLQFPNYSSELNVNALELDDSALYLCASTPTSGSTDTQYFGPGTRLTVL.

The CDR3 DNA is TGTGCCAGCCCACCGAGGGCGGGAATTATTGATACGCAGTATTTT. Encoded protein: CASPPRAGIIDTQYF. The chain employs TRBV28 and TRBJ2-3; a possible D gene is TRBD2 (6 bases). The CDR3 totals 15 residues. V gave up 8 bases and J gave up 6 bases, with 21 bases separating them. Germline loops: CDR1 MDHEN, CDR2 SYDVKM.

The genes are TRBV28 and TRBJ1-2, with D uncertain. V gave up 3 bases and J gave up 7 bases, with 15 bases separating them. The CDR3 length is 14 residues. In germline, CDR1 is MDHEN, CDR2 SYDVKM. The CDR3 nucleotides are TGTGCCAGCAGTTTCGCCCTTGAGGGCTTTGGCTACACCTTC. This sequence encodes CASSFALEGFGYTF.

This CDR3 reads CATSAVLIVGGSNYGYTF. CDR3 DNA: TGTGCCACCTCAGCAGTTTTGATCGTGGGAGGAAGTAACTATGGCTACACCTTC. This chain links TRBV28 with TRBJ1-2; D call uncertain. Germline assignment: CDR1 MDHEN and CDR2 SYDVKM. Trimming removed 10 bases at V and 1 base at J, with 28 bases between. The CDR3 totals 18 residues.

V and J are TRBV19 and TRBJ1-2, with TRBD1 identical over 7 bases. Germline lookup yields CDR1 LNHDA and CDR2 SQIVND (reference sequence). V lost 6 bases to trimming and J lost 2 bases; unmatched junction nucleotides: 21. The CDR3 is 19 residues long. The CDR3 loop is CASRPPGGQSYRENYGYTF. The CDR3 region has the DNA TGTGCCAGTAGGCCTCCAGGGGGTCAATCATACAGGGAAAACTATGGCTACACCTTC.

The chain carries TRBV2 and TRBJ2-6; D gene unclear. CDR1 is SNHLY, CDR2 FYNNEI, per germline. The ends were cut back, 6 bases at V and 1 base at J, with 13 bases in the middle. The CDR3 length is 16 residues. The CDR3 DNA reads TGTGCCAGCAGGCGCTCCCCAAGTTCTGGGGCCAACGTCCTGACTTTC. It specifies CASRRSPSSGANVLTF.

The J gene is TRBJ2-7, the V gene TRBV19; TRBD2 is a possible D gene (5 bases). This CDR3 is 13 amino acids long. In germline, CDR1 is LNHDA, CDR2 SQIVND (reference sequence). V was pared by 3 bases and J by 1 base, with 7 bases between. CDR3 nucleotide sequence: TGTGCCAGTAGTATGGGGAGATCCTACGAGCAGTACTTC. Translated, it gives CASSMGRSYEQYF.